These T cell receptor beta chains were read from a single sample in a study of CD8 T cells in ankylosing spondylitis. TCRdb re-called the 5' RACE reads through MiXCR, storing one row per CDR3 protein. The data show more than 300,000 distinct CDR3 sequences, roughly 8% seen once. Material: blood, either unsorted or a sorted T cell fraction (not recorded which). These receptors were collected from a male donor with ankylosing spondylitis. Both conserved end residues are part of each CDR3. Fields, in order: clone size, V gene, D gene, J gene, CDR3 length, CDR3 protein, CDR3 DNA. The D gene is left open where the match is weak. Size values are once, few and many counts, or a class for expanded clones, and some rows have none.

.	TRBV2	.	TRBJ1-6	15	CASSEGDSHNSPLHF	TGTGCCAGCAGTGAAGGAGACAGTCATAATTCACCCCTCCACTTT
.	TRBV5-1	.	TRBJ2-2	20	CASSLDRHISSLINTGELFF	TGCGCCAGCAGCTTGGACCGACATATCAGTTCCCTAATTAACACCGGGGAGCTGTTTTTT
.	TRBV28	.	TRBJ2-7	14	CASSRVGGRREQYF	TGTGCCAGCAGCCGGGTTGGGGGGCGCCGGGAGCAGTACTTC
many	TRBV20-1	.	TRBJ1-5	13	CSAGKPVQGPQHF	TGCAGTGCTGGTAAACCTGTACAGGGGCCCCAGCATTTT
.	TRBV29-1	.	TRBJ2-1	16	CSVVVWERDPYNEQFF	TGCAGCGTTGTGGTGTGGGAACGGGACCCCTACAATGAGCAGTTCTTC
.	TRBV20-1	.	TRBJ2-1	14	CSASETLEYNEQFF	TGCAGTGCTAGTGAGACCCTAGAATACAATGAGCAGTTCTTC
many	TRBV5-1	.	TRBJ2-5	11	CASSQQETQYF	TGCGCCAGCAGCCAACAAGAGACCCAGTACTTC
.	TRBV18	.	TRBJ2-2	16	CASSIRTGRDTGELFF	TGTGCCAGCTCGATCAGGACAGGGAGGGACACCGGGGAGCTGTTTTTT
.	TRBV27	TRBD1	TRBJ1-2	13	CASSWTGSYGYTF	TGTGCCAGCAGTTGGACAGGATCCTATGGCTACACCTTC
few	TRBV5-1	.	TRBJ2-2	18	CASSLTGDGTLNTGELFF	TGCGCCAGCAGCTTAACGGGGGATGGAACGCTGAACACCGGGGAGCTGTTTTTT
few	TRBV29-1	.	TRBJ2-7	12	CSVSGISYEQYF	TGCAGCGTATCGGGGATTTCCTACGAGCAGTACTTC
few	TRBV12-3/TRBV12-4	.	TRBJ1-5	14	CASSFRVYNQPQHF	TGTGCCAGCAGTTTTAGGGTGTACAATCAGCCCCAGCATTTT
many	TRBV5-1	.	TRBJ2-7	12	CASSLGSSEQYF	TGCGCCAGCAGCTTAGGGTCTTCCGAGCAGTACTTC
few	TRBV2	.	TRBJ2-4	17	CASSEGSPWRAKNIQYF	TGTGCCAGCAGTGAAGGTAGCCCTTGGAGGGCCAAAAACATTCAGTACTTC
many	TRBV5-1	.	TRBJ2-2	16	CASSRLLDSYTGELFF	TGCGCCAGCAGCCGACTCCTAGACAGTTACACCGGGGAGCTGTTTTTT
.	TRBV24-1	TRBD2	TRBJ2-1	14	CATRGLAGDNEQFF	TGTGCCACCAGGGGACTAGCGGGAGACAATGAGCAGTTCTTC
many	TRBV29-1	.	TRBJ2-1	12	CSVERSYNEQFF	TGCAGCGTTGAAAGATCCTACAATGAGCAGTTCTTC
.	TRBV12-3/TRBV12-4	.	TRBJ1-3	16	CASLGGTTSSGNTIYF	TGTGCCTCACTGGGGGGGACAACGAGCTCTGGAAACACCATATATTTT
many	TRBV7-9	.	TRBJ2-2	16	CASIPTAALNTGELFF	TGTGCCAGCATCCCCACCGCAGCCCTGAACACCGGGGAGCTGTTTTTT
.	TRBV20-1	TRBD1	TRBJ2-7	14	CCAGQGARSYEQYF	TGCTGTGCGGGACAGGGGGCCCGCTCCTACGAGCAGTACTTC
few	TRBV2	.	TRBJ2-7	12	CASRDPNYEQYF	TGTGCCAGCAGGGATCCAAACTACGAGCAGTACTTC
many	TRBV7-9	.	TRBJ2-2	14	CASSITQNTGELFF	TGTGCCAGCAGCATAACCCAGAACACCGGGGAGCTGTTTTTT
once	TRBV7-9	.	TRBJ2-7	15	CASSLISAGSDEQYF	TGTGCCAGCAGCTTAATTTCTGCGGGATCCGACGAGCAGTACTTC
many	TRBV10-3	TRBD1	TRBJ2-1	17	CAISESLQGSAYNEQFF	TGTGCCATCAGTGAGTCCTTACAGGGGTCAGCCTACAATGAGCAGTTCTTC
few	TRBV5-1	.	TRBJ2-3	16	CASSLVASSSTDTQYF	TGCGCCAGCAGCTTGGTGGCGTCATCCAGCACAGATACGCAGTATTTT
.	TRBV27	TRBD2	TRBJ2-7	13	CASSFGGGGEQYF	TGTGCCAGCAGTTTCGGAGGCGGGGGAGAGCAGTACTTC
.	TRBV5-1	TRBD2	TRBJ2-3	17	CASSWSRSGSGADTQYF	TGCGCCAGCAGCTGGAGTCGGAGCGGGAGTGGGGCAGATACGCAGTATTTT
.	TRBV27	TRBD2	TRBJ2-5	15	CASKILAGIQETQYF	TGTGCCAGCAAGATCCTAGCGGGAATCCAAGAGACCCAGTACTTC
few	TRBV4-3	TRBD2	TRBJ2-1	16	CASSQLAGAVYNEQFF	TGCGCCAGCAGCCAACTAGCGGGAGCGGTCTACAATGAGCAGTTCTTC
many	TRBV2	TRBD1	TRBJ2-7	12	CARGQPAHEQYF	TGTGCCAGGGGACAGCCTGCCCACGAGCAGTACTTC
.	TRBV20-1	.	TRBJ1-5	13	CSARTGSGQPQHF	TGCAGTGCCAGAACAGGGTCAGGTCAGCCCCAGCATTTT
many	TRBV28	TRBD1	TRBJ2-1	15	CASSRVGGTLNEQFF	TGTGCCAGCAGTAGGGTAGGGGGCACCCTCAATGAGCAGTTCTTC
few	TRBV19	.	TRBJ2-1	15	CASRPVGGPSNEQFF	TGTGCCAGTAGGCCAGTTGGAGGGCCGAGCAATGAGCAGTTCTTC
.	TRBV7-3	TRBD2	TRBJ2-3	15	CASSFGAGEWDTQYF	TGTGCCAGCAGCTTCGGGGCGGGAGAGTGGGATACGCAGTATTTT
many	TRBV29-1	.	TRBJ2-3	12	CSVFRVGDTQYF	TGCAGCGTTTTCAGGGTGGGGGATACGCAGTATTTT
few	TRBV4-2	.	TRBJ2-5	14	CASSQVAFQETQYF	TGTGCCAGCAGCCAAGTGGCTTTCCAAGAGACCCAGTACTTC
many	TRBV5-1	TRBD1	TRBJ2-3	16	CASSLRQGSSTDTQYF	TGCGCCAGCAGCTTGAGACAGGGGTCTAGCACAGATACGCAGTATTTT
few	TRBV10-3	.	TRBJ2-7	12	CAISGAGEEQYF	TGTGCCATCAGTGGGGCCGGAGAGGAGCAGTACTTC
.	TRBV6-2/TRBV6-3	.	TRBJ2-1	14	CASRSGQTYNEQFF	TGTGCCAGCAGAAGTGGACAGACCTACAATGAGCAGTTCTTC
few	TRBV28	TRBD2	TRBJ2-7	15	CASAEGTSGFYEQYF	TGTGCCAGCGCAGAAGGGACTAGCGGCTTCTACGAGCAGTACTTC
.	TRBV29-1	.	TRBJ1-4	11	CSGTENEKLFF	TGCAGCGGGACAGAAAATGAAAAACTGTTTTTT
.	TRBV7-6	TRBD1	TRBJ1-1	14	CASSLTRGYTEAFF	TGTGCCAGCAGCTTAACCAGGGGGTACACTGAAGCTTTCTTT
.	TRBV30	TRBD2	TRBJ2-1	16	CAWSVGLAGEGVEQFF	TGTGCCTGGAGTGTGGGACTAGCGGGAGAAGGTGTTGAGCAGTTCTTC
many	TRBV18	.	TRBJ1-1	15	CASSPGSEMNTEAFF	TGTGCCAGCTCACCAGGTTCAGAGATGAACACTGAAGCTTTCTTT
few	TRBV7-9	TRBD2	TRBJ2-5	17	CASSPPLLAGGGETQYF	TGTGCCAGCAGCCCCCCCTTGCTAGCGGGAGGGGGAGAGACCCAGTACTTC
few	TRBV27	TRBD2	TRBJ2-5	17	CASSFLDRTSLQETQYF	TGTGCCAGCAGTTTTCTCGACAGGACTAGCCTCCAAGAGACCCAGTACTTC
.	TRBV12-3/TRBV12-4	.	TRBJ2-1	17	CASSLSPKRLYYNEQFF	TGTGCCAGCAGTTTAAGCCCCAAGCGGCTCTACTACAATGAGCAGTTCTTC
.	TRBV20-1	.	TRBJ2-7	13	CSARGVRNYEQYF	TGCAGTGCTAGGGGAGTTAGAAACTACGAGCAGTACTTC
.	TRBV20-1	.	TRBJ1-1	12	CSARLSGTEAFF	TGCAGTGCTAGACTCTCGGGGACTGAAGCTTTCTTT
.	TRBV12-3/TRBV12-4	.	TRBJ1-6	16	CASSLLLGTNNSPLHF	TGTGCCAGCAGTTTATTGCTAGGGACGAACAATTCACCCCTCCACTTT
few	TRBV13	.	TRBJ2-3	18	CASSPGGGIPDSTDTQYF	TGTGCCAGCAGCCCAGGGGGGGGCATCCCGGATAGCACAGATACGCAGTATTTT
.	TRBV6-1	TRBD1	TRBJ2-7	17	CASTRLWDSGPRNEQYF	TGTGCCAGCACCCGCCTGTGGGACAGCGGACCGAGGAACGAGCAGTACTTC
.	TRBV5-1	.	TRBJ2-1	16	CASSSGFVGRTNEQFF	TGCGCCAGCAGCTCGGGCTTCGTGGGGAGAACTAATGAGCAGTTCTTC
few	TRBV24-1	.	TRBJ2-5	13	CATSEEGDETQYF	TGTGCCACCAGTGAAGAAGGGGACGAGACCCAGTACTTC